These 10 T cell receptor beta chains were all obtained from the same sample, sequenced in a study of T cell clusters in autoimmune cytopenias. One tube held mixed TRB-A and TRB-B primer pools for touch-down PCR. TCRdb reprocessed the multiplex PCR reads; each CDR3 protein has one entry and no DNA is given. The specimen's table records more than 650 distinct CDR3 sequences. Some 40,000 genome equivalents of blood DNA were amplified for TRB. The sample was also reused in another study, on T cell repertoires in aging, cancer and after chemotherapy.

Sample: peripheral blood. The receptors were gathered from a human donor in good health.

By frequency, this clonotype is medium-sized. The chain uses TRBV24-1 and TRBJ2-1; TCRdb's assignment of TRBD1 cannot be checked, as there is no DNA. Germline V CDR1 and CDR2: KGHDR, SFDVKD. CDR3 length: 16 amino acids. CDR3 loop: CATSDAGKTTYNEQFF.

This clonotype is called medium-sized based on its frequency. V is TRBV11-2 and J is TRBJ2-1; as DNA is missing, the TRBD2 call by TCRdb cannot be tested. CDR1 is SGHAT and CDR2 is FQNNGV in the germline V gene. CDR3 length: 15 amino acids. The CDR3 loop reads CASSLESGGNNEQFF.

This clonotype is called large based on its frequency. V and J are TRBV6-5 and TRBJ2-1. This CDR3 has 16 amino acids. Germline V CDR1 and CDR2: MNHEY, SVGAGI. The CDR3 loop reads CASSKQNYVSYNEQFF.

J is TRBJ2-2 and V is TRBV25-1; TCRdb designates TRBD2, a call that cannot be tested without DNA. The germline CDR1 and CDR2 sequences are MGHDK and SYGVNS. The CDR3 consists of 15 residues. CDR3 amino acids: CASPSRESILGELFF.

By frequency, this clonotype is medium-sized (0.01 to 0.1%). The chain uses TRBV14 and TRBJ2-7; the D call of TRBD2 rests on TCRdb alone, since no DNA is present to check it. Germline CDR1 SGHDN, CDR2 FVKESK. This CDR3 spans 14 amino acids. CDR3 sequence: CASSPRDSLYEQYF.

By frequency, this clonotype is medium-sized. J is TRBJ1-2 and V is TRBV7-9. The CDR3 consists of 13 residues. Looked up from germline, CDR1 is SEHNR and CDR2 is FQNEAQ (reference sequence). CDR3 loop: CASSSLDHRGYTF. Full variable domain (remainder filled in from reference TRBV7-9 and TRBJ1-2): DTGVSQNPRHKITKRGQNVTFRCDPISEHNRLYWYRQTLGQGPEFLTYFQNEAQLEKSRLLSDRFSAERPKGSFSTLEIQRTEQGDSAMYLCASSSLDHRGYTFGSGTRLTVV.

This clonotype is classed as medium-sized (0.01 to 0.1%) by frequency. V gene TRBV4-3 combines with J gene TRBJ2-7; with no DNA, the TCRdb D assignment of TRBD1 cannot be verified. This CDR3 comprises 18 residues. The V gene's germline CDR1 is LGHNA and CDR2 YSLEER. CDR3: CASSSRASQGAETYEQYF.

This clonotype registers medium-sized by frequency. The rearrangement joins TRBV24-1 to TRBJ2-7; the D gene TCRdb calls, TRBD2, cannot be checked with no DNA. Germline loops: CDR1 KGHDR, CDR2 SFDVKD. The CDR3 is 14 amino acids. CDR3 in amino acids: CATSDPGRGNEQYF.

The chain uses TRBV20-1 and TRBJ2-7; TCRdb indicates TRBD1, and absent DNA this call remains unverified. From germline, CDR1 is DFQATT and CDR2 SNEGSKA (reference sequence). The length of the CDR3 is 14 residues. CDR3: CSALTGRGSYEQYF.

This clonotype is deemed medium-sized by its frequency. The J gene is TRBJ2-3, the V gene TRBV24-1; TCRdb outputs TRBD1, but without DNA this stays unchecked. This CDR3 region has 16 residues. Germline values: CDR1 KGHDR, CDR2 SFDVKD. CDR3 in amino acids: CATSDSGTAQRDTQYF.